The sequence of this T cell receptor beta chain was determined in a study of breast tumors, draining lymph nodes, adjacent tissues. Study-wide results and caveats: Tumors had less TCR diversity than lymph nodes, more than nontumor tissue. Most tumor T cells seemingly derive from lymph node, then expand in tumor. Data only fit, rather than demonstrated, lymph node origin of most tumor T cells. Luminal-like breast cancer showed significantly greater tumor-nontumor repertoire similarity than basal-like breast cancer did.

This clonotype occurred a few times. Its specificity is not known. Samples came from axillary lymph nodes draining the breast cancer. TCRdb recomputed calls from the multiplex PCR reads with MiXCR, one row per CDR3 protein. The data contain about 100,000 distinct CDR3 sequences, about 20% of them seen just once; the ten biggest clones take up around 1.2%. The germline V and J ends were trimmed by 6 bases and 1 base, with 12 bases remaining between them. This CDR3 is 14 amino acids long. Germline CDR1 and CDR2: LGHDT and YNNKEL (reference sequence). Sequences were obtained from axillary lymph node tissue. The sequence came from a female donor with breast cancer. Some clones in this sample may be carry-over from other donors' samples. The chain couples TRBV3-1 to TRBJ1-2, with D hard to call. The CDR3 here is CASRPTRGNYGYTF. DNA of the CDR3: TGTGCCAGCAGACCTACGCGGGGTAACTATGGCTACACCTTC.